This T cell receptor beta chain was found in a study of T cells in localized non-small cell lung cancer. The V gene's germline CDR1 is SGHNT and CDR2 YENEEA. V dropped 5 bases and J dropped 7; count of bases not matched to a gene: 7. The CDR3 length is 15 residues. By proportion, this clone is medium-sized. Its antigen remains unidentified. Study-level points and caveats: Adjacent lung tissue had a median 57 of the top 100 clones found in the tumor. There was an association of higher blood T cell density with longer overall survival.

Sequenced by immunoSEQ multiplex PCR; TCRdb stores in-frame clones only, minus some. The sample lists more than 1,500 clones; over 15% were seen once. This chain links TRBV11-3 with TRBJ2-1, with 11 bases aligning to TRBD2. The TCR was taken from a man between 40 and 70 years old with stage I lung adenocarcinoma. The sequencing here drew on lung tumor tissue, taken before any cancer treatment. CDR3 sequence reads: CASSLGTSGGNEQFF. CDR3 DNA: TGTGCCAGCAGCCTGGGGACTAGCGGAGGGAATGAGCAGTTCTTC.